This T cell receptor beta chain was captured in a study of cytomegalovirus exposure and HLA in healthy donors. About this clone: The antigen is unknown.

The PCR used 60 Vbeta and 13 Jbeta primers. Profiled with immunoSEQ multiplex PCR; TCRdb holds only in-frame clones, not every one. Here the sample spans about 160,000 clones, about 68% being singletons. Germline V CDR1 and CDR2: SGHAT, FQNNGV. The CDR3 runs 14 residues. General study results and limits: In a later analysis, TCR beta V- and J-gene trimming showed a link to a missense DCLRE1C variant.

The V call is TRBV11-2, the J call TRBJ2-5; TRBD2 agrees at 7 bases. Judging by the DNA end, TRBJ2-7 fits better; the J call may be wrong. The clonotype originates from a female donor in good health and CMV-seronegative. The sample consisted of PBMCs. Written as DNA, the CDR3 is TGTGCCAGCAGCTTGGGCGGGGGTACCTACGAGCAGTACTTC. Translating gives CASSLGGGTYEQYF.